The sequence of this T cell receptor (beta chain) was determined in a study of OX40 agonist ivuxolimab in advanced cancers. Study-level points and caveats: Both blood CD4+ and CD8+ T cells showed clonal growth by week 6 at 0.1 to 3.0 mg/kg. Patients with a partial response at 0.1-3.0 mg/kg had among the lowest clonal expansion.

Assay: immunoSEQ multiplex PCR; the TCRdb copy retains only in-frame clones and omits some. In the table there are 95,000 to 100,000 clones, 93% of which are singletons. The timepoints at which blood was sampled were baseline, cycle 4 day 1, and cycle 7 day 1. The germline V gene has CDR1 SGHNT and CDR2 YENEEA. V was trimmed by 2 bases and J by 3 bases, leaving 8 bases between them. The CDR3 totals 14 residues. This clone has a handful of counts. Its antigen remains unidentified. This receptor was taken from an adult with an advanced solid tumor such as melanoma, head and neck, liver or kidney cancer. The sample here was CD4+ or CD8+ T cells sorted from blood, taken in a trial of the OX40 agonist ivuxolimab. This chain joins TRBV11-3 and TRBJ1-5; D perhaps matches TRBD1 (5 bases). The CDR3: CASSLRGDNQPQHF. In DNA form, the CDR3 reads TGTGCCAGCAGCTTAAGAGGGGACAATCAGCCCCAGCATTTT.